Detailed here is one T cell receptor beta chain. Its antigen is unknown. Trimming took 0 bases from V and 3 from J, leaving 12 bases between them. The CDR3 is 15 residues long. Germline values: CDR1 MNHEY, CDR2 SVGAGI. As TCR cDNA was made by 5'RACE template switching, a universal primer site and UMIs were added. MiXCR, run by TCRdb on the 5' RACE reads, gives a single entry per CDR3 protein. The sample comprises some 300,000 distinct CDR3 sequences, about 10% of which are singletons, and over 3% rests with the top ten. These data are taken from a study of T cells after yellow fever vaccination. Study results and caveats: Repertoires obtained by FACS sorting could include abundant clonotypes that entered as contaminants from the bulk population. Clonotypes found in both CD4 and CD8 compartments made up a small share.

Sequenced material: CD4+ T cells sorted from PBMCs, taken 45 days after the yellow fever booster vaccination. This receptor was identified in a young man who received the YFV17D yellow fever vaccine. This rearrangement joins TRBV6-5 to TRBJ2-7; D is perhaps TRBD1 (5 bases). CDR3 nucleotides: TGTGCCAGCAGTTACTCGAACGTCCAGGGCTACGAGCAGTACTTC. Its translation is CASSYSNVQGYEQYF.